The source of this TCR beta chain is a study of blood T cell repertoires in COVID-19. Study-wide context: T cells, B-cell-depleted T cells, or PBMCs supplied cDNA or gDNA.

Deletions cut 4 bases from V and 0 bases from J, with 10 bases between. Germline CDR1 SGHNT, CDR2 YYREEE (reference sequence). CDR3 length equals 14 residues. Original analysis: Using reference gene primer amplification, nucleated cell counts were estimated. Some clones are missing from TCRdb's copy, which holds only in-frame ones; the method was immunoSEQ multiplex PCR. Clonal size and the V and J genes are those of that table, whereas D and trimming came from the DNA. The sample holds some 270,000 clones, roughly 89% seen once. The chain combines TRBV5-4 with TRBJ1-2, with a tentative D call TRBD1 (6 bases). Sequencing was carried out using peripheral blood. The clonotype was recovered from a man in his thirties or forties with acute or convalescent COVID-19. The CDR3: CASSQGQSNYGYTF. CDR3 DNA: TGTGCCAGCAGCCAAGGACAGTCTAACTATGGCTACACCTTC. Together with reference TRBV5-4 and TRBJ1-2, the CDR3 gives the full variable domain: ETGVTQSPTHLIKTRGQQVTLRCSSQSGHNTVSWYQQALGQGPQFIFQYYREEENGRGNFPPRFSGLQFPNYSSELNVNALELDDSALYLCASSQGQSNYGYTFGSGTRLTVV.